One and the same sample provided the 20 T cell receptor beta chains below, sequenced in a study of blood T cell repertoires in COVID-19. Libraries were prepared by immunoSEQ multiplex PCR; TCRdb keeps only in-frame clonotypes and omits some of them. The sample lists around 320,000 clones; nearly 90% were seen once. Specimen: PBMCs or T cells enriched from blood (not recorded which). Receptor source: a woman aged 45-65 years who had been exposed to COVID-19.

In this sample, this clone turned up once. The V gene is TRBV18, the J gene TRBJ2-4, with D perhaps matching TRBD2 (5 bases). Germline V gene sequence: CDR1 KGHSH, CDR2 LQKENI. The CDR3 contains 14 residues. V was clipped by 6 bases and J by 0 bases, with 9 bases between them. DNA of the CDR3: TGTGCCAGCTCGGAGGTCCTAGCCAAAAACATTCAGTACTTC. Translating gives CASSEVLAKNIQYF. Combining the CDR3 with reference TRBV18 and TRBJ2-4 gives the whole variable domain NAGVMQNPRHLVRRRGQEARLRCSPMKGHSHVYWYRQLPEEGLKFMVYLQKENIIDESGMPKERFSAEFPKEGPSILRIQQVVRGDSAAYFCASSEVLAKNIQYFGAGTRLSVL.

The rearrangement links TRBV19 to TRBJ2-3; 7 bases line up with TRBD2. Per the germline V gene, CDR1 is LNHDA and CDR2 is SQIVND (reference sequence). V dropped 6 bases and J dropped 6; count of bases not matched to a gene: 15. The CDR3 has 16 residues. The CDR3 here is CASSTNPGLYEDTQYF. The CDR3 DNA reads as TGTGCCAGTAGCACCAACCCGGGACTATACGAGGATACGCAGTATTTT.

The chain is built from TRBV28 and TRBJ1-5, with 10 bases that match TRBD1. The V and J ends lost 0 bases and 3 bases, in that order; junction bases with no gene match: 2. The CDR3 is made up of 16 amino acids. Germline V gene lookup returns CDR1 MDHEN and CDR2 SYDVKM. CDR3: CASSLWGQGYNQPQHF. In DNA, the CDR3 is TGTGCCAGCAGTTTATGGGGACAGGGGTACAATCAGCCCCAGCATTTT.

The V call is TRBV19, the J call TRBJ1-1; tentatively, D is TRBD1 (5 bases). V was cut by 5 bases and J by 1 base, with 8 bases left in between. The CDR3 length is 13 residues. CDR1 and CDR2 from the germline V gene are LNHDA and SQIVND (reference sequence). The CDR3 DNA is TGTGCCAGTAGTTACGACAGGAACACTGAAGCTTTCTTT. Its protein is CASSYDRNTEAFF.

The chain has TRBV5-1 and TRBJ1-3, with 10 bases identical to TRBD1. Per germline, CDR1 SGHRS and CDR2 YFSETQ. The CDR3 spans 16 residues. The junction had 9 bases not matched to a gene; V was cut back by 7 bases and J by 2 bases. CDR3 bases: TGCGCCAGCCCTCCCGGGACAGGGGCCCCTGGAAACACCATATATTTT. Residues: CASPPGTGAPGNTIYF.

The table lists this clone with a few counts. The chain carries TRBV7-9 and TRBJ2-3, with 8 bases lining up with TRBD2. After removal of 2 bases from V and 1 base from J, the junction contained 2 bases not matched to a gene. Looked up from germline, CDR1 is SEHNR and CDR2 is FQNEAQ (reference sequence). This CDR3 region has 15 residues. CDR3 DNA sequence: TGTGCCAGCAGCTTAATGACTAGCGGCACAGATACGCAGTATTTT. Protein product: CASSLMTSGTDTQYF.

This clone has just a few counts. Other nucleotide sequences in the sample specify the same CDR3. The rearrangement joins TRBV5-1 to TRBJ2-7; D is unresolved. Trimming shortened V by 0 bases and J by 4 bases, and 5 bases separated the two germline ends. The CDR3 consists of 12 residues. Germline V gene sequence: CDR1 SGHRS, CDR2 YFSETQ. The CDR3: CASSLDYYEQYF. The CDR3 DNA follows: TGCGCCAGCAGCTTGGACTATTACGAGCAGTACTTC. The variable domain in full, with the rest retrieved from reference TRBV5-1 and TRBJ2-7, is KAGVTQTPRYLIKTRGQQVTLSCSPISGHRSVSWYQQTPGQGLQFLFEYFSETQRNKGNFPGRFSGRQFSNSRSEMNVSTLELGDSALYLCASSLDYYEQYFGPGTRLTVT.

DNA for the CDR3: TGTGCCAGCAGTGATCAAGGGACAGGGAGTGGAGGCTACACCTTC. Protein sequence: CASSDQGTGSGGYTF. V and J are TRBV6-4 and TRBJ1-2; 9 bases map to TRBD1. Germline V lookup: CDR1 MRHNA, CDR2 SNTAGT. With V trimmed by 3 bases and J by 8 bases, 10 bases remained unmatched. CDR3 size: 15 residues.

The CDR3 DNA follows: TGCGCCAGCAGCTCATCAATAACTGGGGGCAACTATGGCTACACCTTC. This gives the protein CASSSSITGGNYGYTF. This chain connects TRBV5-1 to TRBJ1-2, with D maybe TRBD1 (6 bases). This CDR3 contains 16 residues. V lost 3 bases, J lost 2 bases, and 17 bases lay in between. Germline V gives CDR1 SGHRS, CDR2 YFSETQ.

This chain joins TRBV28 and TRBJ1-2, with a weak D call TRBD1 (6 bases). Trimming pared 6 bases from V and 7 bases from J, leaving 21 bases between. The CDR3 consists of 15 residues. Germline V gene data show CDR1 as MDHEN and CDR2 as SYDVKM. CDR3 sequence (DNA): TGTGCCAGCAGGTCCCGCGACAGGCCCTCGGGTGGCTACACCTTC. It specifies CASRSRDRPSGGYTF.

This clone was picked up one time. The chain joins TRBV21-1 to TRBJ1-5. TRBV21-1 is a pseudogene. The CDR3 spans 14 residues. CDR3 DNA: TGTGCCAGCAGCAAAGGAGGATTCTATCAGCCCCAGCATTTT. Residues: CASSKGGFYQPQHF.

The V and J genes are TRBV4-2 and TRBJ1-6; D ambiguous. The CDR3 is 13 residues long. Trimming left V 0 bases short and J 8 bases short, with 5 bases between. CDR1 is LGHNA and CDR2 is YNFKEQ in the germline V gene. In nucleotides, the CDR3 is TGTGCCAGCAGCCAAGAGCGGGATTCACCCCTCCACTTT. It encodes CASSQERDSPLHF.

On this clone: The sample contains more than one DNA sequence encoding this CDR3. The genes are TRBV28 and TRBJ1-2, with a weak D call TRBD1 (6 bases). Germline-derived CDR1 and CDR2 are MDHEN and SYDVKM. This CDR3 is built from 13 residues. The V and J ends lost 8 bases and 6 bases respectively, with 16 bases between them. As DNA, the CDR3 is TGTGCCAGCTCCCGACCTACAGGGAATGGCTACACCTTC. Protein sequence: CASSRPTGNGYTF.

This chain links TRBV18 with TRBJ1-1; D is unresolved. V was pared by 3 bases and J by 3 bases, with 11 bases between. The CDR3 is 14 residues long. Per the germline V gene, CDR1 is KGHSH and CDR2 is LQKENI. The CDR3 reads CASSPSVADTEAFF. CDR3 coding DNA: TGTGCCAGCTCACCCTCGGTGGCGGACACTGAAGCTTTCTTT. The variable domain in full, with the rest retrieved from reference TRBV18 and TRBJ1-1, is NAGVMQNPRHLVRRRGQEARLRCSPMKGHSHVYWYRQLPEEGLKFMVYLQKENIIDESGMPKERFSAEFPKEGPSILRIQQVVRGDSAAYFCASSPSVADTEAFFGQGTRLTVV.

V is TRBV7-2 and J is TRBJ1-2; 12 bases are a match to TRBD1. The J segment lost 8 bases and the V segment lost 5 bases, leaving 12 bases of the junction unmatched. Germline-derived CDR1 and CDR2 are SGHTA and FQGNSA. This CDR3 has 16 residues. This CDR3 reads CASSPGQGAQGFGYTF. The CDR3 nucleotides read TGTGCCAGCAGCCCGGGACAGGGGGCGCAGGGGTTCGGCTACACCTTC.

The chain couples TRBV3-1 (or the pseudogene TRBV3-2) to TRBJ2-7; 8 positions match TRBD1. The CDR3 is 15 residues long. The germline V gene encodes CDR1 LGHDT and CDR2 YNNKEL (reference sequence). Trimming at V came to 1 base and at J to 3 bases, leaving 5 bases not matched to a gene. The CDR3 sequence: CASSQGPDRGYEQYF. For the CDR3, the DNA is TGTGCCAGCAGCCAAGGCCCCGACAGGGGCTACGAGCAGTACTTC.

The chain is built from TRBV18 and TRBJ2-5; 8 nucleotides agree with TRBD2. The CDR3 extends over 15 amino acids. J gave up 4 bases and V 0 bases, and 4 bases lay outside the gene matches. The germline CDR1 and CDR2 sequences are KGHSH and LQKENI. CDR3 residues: CASSPPTSVRETQYF. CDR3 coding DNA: TGTGCCAGCTCACCACCGACTAGCGTCAGAGAGACCCAGTACTTC.

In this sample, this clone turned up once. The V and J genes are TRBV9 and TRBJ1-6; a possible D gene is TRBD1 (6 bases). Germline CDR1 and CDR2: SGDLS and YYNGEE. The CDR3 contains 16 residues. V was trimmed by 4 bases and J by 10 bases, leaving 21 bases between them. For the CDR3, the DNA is TGTGCCAGCAGCCCCGACGTAGGGGGTGTAGGCTCACCCCTCCACTTT. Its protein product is CASSPDVGGVGSPLHF.

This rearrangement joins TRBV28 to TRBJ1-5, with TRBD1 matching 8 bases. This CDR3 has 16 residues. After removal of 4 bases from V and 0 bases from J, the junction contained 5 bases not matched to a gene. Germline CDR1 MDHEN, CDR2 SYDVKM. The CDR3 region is CASSSRTGSSNQPQHF. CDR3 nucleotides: TGTGCCAGCAGTTCTAGGACAGGGAGTAGCAATCAGCCCCAGCATTTT.

The CDR3 nucleotides are TGTGCCAGCAGTTTACGGACTAGTACGTTCCCAGATACGCAGTATTTT. Residues: CASSLRTSTFPDTQYF. The chain combines TRBV27 with TRBJ2-3, with 7 bases lining up with TRBD2. The germline CDR1 and CDR2 sequences are MNHEY and SMNVEV (reference sequence). V lost 2 bases and J lost 4; bases outside the gene matches: 9. This CDR3 is 16 amino acids long.